The 5 T cell receptor beta chains below all came from one sample that was sequenced in a study of shared clonotypes between healthy human individuals. Sequencing was performed with immunoSEQ multiplex PCR; in TCRdb, only in-frame clones are kept and a portion is missing. The repertoire holds hundreds of thousands of clones, with around 90% as singletons. The sequencing sample was made of memory CD8+ T cells sorted from blood. This sample's subset: CD45RO+ cells pooled with CCR7-negative TemRA cells. The source of these receptors is a man aged 18 to 29 in good health.

The genes are TRBV10-2 and TRBJ1-5, with D uncertain. V was shortened by 1 base and J by 4 bases, with 11 bases between the two germline ends. This CDR3 has 15 amino acids. Per germline, CDR1 WSHSY and CDR2 SAAADI. This CDR3 is CASSEWEGANQPQHF. CDR3 sequence (DNA): TGCGCCAGCAGTGAGTGGGAGGGAGCAAATCAGCCCCAGCATTTT.

The chain combines TRBV18 with TRBJ2-7, with 9 bases fitting TRBD1. The CDR3 is 15 amino acids. The V segment lost 5 bases and the J segment 2 bases; nucleotides outside the gene matches: 7. The germline V gene has CDR1 KGHSH and CDR2 LQKENI. The CDR3 protein is CASSLYRTGAYEQYF. CDR3 sequence (DNA): TGTGCCAGCTCATTGTACCGGACAGGGGCCTACGAGCAGTACTTC.

This clone showed up just once. This sequence joins TRBV7-2 and TRBJ2-7; D gene unclear. Trimming cost V 5 bases and J 1 base, with 9 bases left between them. The CDR3 has 13 amino acids. Germline values: CDR1 SGHTA, CDR2 FQGNSA. The chain's CDR3 is CASSLGFSYEQYF. Here the CDR3 DNA reads TGTGCCAGCAGCCTCGGGTTTTCCTACGAGCAGTACTTC.

This sequence joins TRBV5-1 and TRBJ2-7; tentatively, D is TRBD1 or TRBD2 (5 bases each). The CDR3 covers 14 residues. Trimming took off 3 bases at V and 0 bases at J, with 10 bases between the two ends. The germline V gene has CDR1 SGHRS and CDR2 YFSETQ. The CDR3 DNA sequence: TGCGCCAGCAGCTGGGGACGGAGCTCCTACGAGCAGTACTTC. Translated, it gives CASSWGRSSYEQYF. The whole variable domain, filled in from reference TRBV5-1 and TRBJ2-7, reads KAGVTQTPRYLIKTRGQQVTLSCSPISGHRSVSWYQQTPGQGLQFLFEYFSETQRNKGNFPGRFSGRQFSNSRSEMNVSTLELGDSALYLCASSWGRSSYEQYFGPGTRLTVT.

The chain links TRBV6-1 to TRBJ1-4, with D perhaps matching TRBD1 (5 bases). Per the germline V gene, CDR1 is MNHNS and CDR2 is SASEGT. There are 15 residues in the CDR3. Trimming removed 5 bases from V and 2 bases from J, with 12 bases in between. This CDR3 is CASSLVGGTNEKLFF. DNA of the CDR3: TGTGCCAGCAGTCTAGTTGGGGGTACTAATGAAAAACTGTTTTTT.